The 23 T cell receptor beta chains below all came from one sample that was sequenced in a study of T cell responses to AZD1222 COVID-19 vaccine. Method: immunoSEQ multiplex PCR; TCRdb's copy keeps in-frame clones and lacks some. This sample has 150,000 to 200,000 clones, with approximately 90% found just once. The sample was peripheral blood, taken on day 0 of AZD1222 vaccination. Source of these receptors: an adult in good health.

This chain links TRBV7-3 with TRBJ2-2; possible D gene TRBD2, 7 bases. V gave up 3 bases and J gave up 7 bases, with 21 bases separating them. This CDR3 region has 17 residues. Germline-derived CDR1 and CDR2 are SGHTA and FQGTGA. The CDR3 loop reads CASSFGRGPPLGGELFF. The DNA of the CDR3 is TGTGCCAGCAGCTTTGGGCGGGGGCCACCTCTGGGCGGGGAGCTGTTTTTT.

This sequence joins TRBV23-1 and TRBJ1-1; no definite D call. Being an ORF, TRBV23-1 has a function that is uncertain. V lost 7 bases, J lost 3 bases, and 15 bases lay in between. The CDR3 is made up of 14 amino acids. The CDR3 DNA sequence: TGCGCCAGCACCACCGGCAGGCCTTACACTGAAGCTTTCTTT. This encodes CASTTGRPYTEAFF.

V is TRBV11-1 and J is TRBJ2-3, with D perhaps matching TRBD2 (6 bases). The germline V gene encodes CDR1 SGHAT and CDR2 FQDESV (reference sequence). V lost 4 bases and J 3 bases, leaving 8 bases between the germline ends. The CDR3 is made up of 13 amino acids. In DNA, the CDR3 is TGTGCCAGCAGCTGGACTATGACAGATACGCAGTATTTT. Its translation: CASSWTMTDTQYF.

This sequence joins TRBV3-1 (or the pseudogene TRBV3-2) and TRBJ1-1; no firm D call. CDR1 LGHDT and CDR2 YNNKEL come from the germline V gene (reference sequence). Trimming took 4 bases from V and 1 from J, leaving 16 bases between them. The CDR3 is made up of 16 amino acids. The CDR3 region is CASSPRTAARNTEAFF. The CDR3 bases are TGTGCCAGCAGCCCTCGAACGGCCGCGAGGAACACTGAAGCTTTCTTT.

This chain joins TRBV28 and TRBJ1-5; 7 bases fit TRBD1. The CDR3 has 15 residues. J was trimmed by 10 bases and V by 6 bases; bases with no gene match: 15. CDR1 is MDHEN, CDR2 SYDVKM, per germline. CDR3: CASSPPERGRDPQHF. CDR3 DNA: TGTGCCAGCAGCCCCCCGGAAAGGGGGCGCGATCCCCAGCATTTT.

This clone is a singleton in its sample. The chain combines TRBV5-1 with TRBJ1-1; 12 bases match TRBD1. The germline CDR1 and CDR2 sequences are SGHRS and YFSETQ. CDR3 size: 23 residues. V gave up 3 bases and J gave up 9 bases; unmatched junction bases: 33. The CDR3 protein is CASSSYLLTGGQGAVSALHQAFF. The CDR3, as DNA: TGCGCCAGCAGCTCGTACCTATTGACGGGGGGACAGGGGGCTGTTTCCGCCCTCCATCAAGCTTTCTTT.

CDR3 nucleotide sequence: TGCGCCAGCAGGCCGACTTGGGGCACCGGGGAGCTGTTTTTT. Amino acids: CASRPTWGTGELFF. The rearrangement joins TRBV5-1 to TRBJ2-2; D is uncertain. There are 14 residues in the CDR3. Germline assignment: CDR1 SGHRS and CDR2 YFSETQ. V shed 5 bases and J shed 4 bases, with 12 bases lying between them.

CDR3 residues: CASSSGASGGTNEKLFF. The CDR3 region has the DNA TGTGCCAGCAGCAGTGGGGCGTCAGGGGGCACTAATGAAAAACTGTTTTTT. J is TRBJ1-4 and V is TRBV5-4; 8 bases map to TRBD1. Germline V gives CDR1 SGHNT, CDR2 YYREEE (reference sequence). The J segment lost 2 bases and the V segment lost 4 bases, leaving 10 bases of the junction unmatched. The CDR3 consists of 17 residues.

CDR3 region: CATSQGEGEKLFF. The CDR3 DNA sequence: TGTGCCACTTCACAGGGGGAGGGGGAAAAACTGTTTTTT. The rearrangement joins TRBV10-3 to TRBJ1-4; TRBD1 matches at 8 bases. CDR1 is ENHRY and CDR2 is SYGVKD in the germline V gene. CDR3 length: 13 residues. Trimming removed 10 bases from V and 8 bases from J; junction bases left unmatched: 9.

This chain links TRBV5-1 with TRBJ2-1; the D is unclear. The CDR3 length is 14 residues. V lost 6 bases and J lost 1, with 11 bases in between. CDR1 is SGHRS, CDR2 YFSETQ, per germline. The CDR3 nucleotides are TGCGCCAGCAACCCACCCCGGTCCTACAATGAGCAGTTCTTC. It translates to CASNPPRSYNEQFF.

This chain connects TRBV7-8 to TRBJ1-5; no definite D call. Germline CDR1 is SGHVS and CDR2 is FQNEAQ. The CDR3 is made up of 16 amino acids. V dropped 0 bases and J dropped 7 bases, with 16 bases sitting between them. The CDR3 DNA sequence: TGTGCCAGCAGCTTAGCGTTCGGGCAGGTGGGACAGCCCCAGCATTTT. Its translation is CASSLAFGQVGQPQHF.

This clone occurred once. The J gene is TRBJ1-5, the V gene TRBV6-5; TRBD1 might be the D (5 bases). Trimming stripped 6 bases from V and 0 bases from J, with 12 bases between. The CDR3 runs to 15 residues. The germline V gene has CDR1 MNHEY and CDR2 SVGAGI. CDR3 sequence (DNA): TGTGCCAGCAGACTGACAGATAATAGCAATCAGCCCCAGCATTTT. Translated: CASRLTDNSNQPQHF.

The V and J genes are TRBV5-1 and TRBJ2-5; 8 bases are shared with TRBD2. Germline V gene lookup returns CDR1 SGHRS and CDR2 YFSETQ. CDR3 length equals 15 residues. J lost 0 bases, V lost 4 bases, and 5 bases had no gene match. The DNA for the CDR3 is TGCGCCAGCAGCCCGGGAGGGGGATACCAAGAGACCCAGTACTTC. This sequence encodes CASSPGGGYQETQYF.

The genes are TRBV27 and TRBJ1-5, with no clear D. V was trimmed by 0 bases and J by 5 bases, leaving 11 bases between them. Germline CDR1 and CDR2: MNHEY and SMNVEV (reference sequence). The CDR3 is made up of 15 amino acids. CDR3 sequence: CASSLSGGGYQPQHF. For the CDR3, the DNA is TGTGCCAGCAGTTTATCCGGAGGTGGTTATCAGCCCCAGCATTTT.

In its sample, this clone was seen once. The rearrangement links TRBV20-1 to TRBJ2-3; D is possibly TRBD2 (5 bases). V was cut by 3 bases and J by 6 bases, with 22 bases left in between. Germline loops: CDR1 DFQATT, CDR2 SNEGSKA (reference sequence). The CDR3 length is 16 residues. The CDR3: CSASSLRASSGDTQYF. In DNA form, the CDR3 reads TGCAGTGCTAGTAGTTTGAGGGCGTCTTCGGGGGATACGCAGTATTTT.

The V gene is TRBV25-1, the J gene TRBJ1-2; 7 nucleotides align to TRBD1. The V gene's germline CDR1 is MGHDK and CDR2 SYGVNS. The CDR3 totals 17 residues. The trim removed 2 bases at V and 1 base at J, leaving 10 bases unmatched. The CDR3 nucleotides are TGTGCCAGCAGTGAAAAGGGAGCGACAGGGATTAACTATGGCTACACCTTC. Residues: CASSEKGATGINYGYTF.

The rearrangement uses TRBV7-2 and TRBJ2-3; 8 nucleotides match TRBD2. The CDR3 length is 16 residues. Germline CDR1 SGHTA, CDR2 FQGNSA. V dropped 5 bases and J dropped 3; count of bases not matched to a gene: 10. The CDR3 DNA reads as TGTGCCAGCAGCCTCCTCGGAGTAGCGGGGACAGATACGCAGTATTTT. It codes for CASSLLGVAGTDTQYF.

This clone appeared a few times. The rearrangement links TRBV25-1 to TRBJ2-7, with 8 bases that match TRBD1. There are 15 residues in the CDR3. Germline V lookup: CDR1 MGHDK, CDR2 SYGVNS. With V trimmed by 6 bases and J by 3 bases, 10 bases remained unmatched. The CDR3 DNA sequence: TGTGCCAGCAGCCCCACCAGGGGGCGAGACTACGAGCAGTACTTC. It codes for CASSPTRGRDYEQYF.

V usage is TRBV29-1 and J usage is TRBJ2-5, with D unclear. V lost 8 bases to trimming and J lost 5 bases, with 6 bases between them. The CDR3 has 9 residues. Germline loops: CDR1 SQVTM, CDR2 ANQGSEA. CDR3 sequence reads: CSLGETQYF. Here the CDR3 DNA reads TGCAGCCTTGGGGAGACCCAGTACTTC.

The CDR3 coding sequence is TGCGCCAGCAGCCAAGATAGGGGGGGGGCCACAGATACGCAGTATTTT. This translates into CASSQDRGGATDTQYF. V usage is TRBV4-3 and J usage is TRBJ2-3, with D maybe TRBD2 (7 bases). Per germline, CDR1 LGHNA and CDR2 YSLEER. The CDR3 sequence is 16 residues long. Trimming took 0 bases from V and 2 from J, leaving 12 bases between them.

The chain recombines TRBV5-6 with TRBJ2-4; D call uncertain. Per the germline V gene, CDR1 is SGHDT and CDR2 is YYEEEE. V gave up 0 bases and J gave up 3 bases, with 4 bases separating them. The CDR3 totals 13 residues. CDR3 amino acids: CASSLVNKNIQYF. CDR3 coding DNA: TGTGCCAGCAGCTTGGTGAACAAAAACATTCAGTACTTC.

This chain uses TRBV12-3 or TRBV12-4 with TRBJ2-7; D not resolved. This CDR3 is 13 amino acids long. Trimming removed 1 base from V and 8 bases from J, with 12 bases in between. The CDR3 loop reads CASSLGGGGKQYF. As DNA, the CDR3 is TGTGCCAGCAGTTTAGGAGGCGGCGGCAAGCAGTACTTC.

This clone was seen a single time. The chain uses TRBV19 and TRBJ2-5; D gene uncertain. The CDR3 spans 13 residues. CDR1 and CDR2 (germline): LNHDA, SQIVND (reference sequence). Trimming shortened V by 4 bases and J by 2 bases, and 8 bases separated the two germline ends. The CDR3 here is CASSNTLQETQYF. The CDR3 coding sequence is TGTGCCAGTAGTAACACATTGCAAGAGACCCAGTACTTC.